This T cell receptor (beta chain) was sequenced in a study of shared clonotypes between healthy human individuals. About the study: Three plates each covered CD4 naive and memory; CD8 naive two, CD8 memory one.

Points on this clone: The antigen is unknown.

Study conclusions and caveats: Memory subsets had estimated richness that was generally smaller than that of naive subsets.

Germline CDR1 reads PRHDT; CDR2 reads FYEKMQ (reference sequence). The CDR3 spans 17 residues. The ends were cut back, 5 bases at V and 0 bases at J, with 19 bases in the middle. In the CD4+ fraction, cells were divided into CD45RA+ naive and CD45RA-negative memory subsets. Deep was the level used in running the assay. The method was immunoSEQ multiplex PCR; TCRdb's version includes in-frame clones alone and lacks a portion of them. The repertoire holds approximately 2.3 million clones, with 85% to 95% as singletons. The TCR was taken from a man younger than 30 in good health. Some clones in this sample may be carry-over from other donors' samples. Source material: naive CD4+ T cells from PBMCs. Sample subset: CD45RA+ positively selected. The chain has TRBV13 and TRBJ1-1; the D is unclear. The CDR3 nucleotides read TGTGCCAGCAGCCTCCGACGGTTGGGCAGCATGAACACTGAAGCTTTCTTT. Protein: CASSLRRLGSMNTEAFF. Combining the CDR3 with reference TRBV13 and TRBJ1-1 gives the whole variable domain AAGVIQSPRHLIKEKRETATLKCYPIPRHDTVYWYQQGPGQDPQFLISFYEKMQSDKGSIPDRFSAQQFSDYHSELNMSSLELGDSALYFCASSLRRLGSMNTEAFFGQGTRLTVV.